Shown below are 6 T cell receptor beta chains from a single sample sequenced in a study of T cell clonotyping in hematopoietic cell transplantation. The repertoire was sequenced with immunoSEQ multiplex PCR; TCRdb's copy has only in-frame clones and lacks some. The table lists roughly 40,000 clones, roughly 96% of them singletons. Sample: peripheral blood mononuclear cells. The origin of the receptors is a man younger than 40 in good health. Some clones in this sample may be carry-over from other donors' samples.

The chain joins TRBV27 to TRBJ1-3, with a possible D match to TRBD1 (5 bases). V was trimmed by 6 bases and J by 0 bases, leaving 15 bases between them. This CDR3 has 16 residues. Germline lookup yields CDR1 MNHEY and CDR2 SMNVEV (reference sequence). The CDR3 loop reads CASSRGTPDSGNTIYF. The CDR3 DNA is TGTGCCAGCAGCCGTGGGACTCCTGACTCTGGAAACACCATATATTTT.

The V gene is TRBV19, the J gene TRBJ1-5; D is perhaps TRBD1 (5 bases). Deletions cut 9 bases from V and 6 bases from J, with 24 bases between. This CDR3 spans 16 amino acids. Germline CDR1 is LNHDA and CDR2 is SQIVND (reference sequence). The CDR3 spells CASISTGEGGGQPQHF. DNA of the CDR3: TGTGCCAGCATTTCTACGGGGGAGGGCGGGGGTCAGCCCCAGCATTTT.

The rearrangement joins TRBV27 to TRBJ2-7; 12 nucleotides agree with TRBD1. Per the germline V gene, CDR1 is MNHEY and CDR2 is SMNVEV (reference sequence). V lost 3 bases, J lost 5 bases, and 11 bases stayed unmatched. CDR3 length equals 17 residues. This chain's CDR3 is CASSLTKTGQGANEQYF. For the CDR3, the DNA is TGTGCCAGCAGTTTGACGAAGACGGGACAGGGGGCCAACGAGCAGTACTTC.

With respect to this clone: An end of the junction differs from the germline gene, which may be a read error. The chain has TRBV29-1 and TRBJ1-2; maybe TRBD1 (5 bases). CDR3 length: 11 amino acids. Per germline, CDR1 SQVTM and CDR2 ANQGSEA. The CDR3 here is CSAGVSSRPIF. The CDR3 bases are TGCAGCGCGGGGGTCAGCTCGCGACCAATATTC. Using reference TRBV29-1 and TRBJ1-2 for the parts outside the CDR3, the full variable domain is SAVISQKPSRDICQRGTSLTIQCQVDSQVTMMFWYRQQPGQSLTLIATANQGSEATYESGFVIDKFPISRPNLTFSTLTVSNMSPEDSSIYLCSAGVSSRPIFGSGTRLTVV.

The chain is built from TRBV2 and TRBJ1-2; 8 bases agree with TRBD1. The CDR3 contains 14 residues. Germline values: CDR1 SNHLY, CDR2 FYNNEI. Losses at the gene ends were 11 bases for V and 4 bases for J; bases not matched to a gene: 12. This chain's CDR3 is CAGSNSGTGYGYTF. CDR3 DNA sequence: TGTGCCGGTTCAAATTCCGGGACAGGCTATGGCTACACCTTC.

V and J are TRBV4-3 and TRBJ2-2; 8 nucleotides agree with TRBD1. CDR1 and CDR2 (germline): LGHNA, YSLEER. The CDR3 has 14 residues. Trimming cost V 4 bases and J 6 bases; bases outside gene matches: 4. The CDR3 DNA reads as TGCGCCAGCAGCCGACTACAGGGGGCCGGGGAGCTGTTTTTT. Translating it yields CASSRLQGAGELFF.